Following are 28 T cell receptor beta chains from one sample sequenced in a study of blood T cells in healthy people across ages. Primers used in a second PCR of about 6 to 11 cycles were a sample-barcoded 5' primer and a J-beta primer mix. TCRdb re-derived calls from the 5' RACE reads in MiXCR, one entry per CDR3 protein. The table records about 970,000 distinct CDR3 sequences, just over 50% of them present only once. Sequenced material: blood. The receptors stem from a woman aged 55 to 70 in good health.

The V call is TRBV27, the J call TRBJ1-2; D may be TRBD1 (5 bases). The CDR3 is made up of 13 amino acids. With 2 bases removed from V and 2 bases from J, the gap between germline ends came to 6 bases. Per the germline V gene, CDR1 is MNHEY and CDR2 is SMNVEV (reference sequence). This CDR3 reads CASSLRGNYGYTF. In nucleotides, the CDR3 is TGTGCCAGCAGTTTACGGGGGAACTATGGCTACACCTTC.

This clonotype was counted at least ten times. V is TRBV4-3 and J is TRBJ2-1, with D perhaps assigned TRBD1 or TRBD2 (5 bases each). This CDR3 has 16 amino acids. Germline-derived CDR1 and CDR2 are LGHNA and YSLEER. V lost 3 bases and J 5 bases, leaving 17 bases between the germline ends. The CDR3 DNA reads TGCGCCAGCAGCCATGGGGACCCGGATAGTGACAATGAGCAGTTCTTC. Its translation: CASSHGDPDSDNEQFF.

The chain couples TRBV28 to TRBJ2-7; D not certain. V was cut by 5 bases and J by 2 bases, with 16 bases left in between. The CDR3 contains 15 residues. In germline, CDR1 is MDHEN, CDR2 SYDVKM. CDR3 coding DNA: TGTGCCAGCAGTCTACGTCAGGTGTTGGCCTACGAGCAGTACTTC. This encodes CASSLRQVLAYEQYF.

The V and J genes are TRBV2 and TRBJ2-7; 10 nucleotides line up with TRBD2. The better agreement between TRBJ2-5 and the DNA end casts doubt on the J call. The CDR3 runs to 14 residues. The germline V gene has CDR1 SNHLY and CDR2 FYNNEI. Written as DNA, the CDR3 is TGTGCCAGCAGTTCACTAGCGGGATCGGAGACCCAGTACTTC. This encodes CASSSLAGSETQYF.

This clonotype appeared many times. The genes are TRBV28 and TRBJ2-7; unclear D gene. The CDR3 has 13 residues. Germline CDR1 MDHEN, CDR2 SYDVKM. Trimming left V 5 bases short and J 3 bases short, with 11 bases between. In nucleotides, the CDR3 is TGTGCCAGCAGTGTGGGCATTCACTACGAGCAGTACTTC. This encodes CASSVGIHYEQYF.

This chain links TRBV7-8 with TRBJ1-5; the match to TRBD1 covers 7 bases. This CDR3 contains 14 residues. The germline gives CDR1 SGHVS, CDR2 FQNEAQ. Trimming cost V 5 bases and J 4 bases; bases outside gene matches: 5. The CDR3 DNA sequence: TGTGCCAGCAGCAAGACAGGGTTGAATCAGCCCCAGCATTTT. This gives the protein CASSKTGLNQPQHF.

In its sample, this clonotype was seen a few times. CDR3 sequence (DNA): TGTGCCAGCAGTTTCTCTCTAGGCGGAGCGGGGATCCAAGAGACCCAGTACTTC. It is translated as CASSFSLGGAGIQETQYF. V is TRBV28 and J is TRBJ2-5; 7 positions agree with TRBD2. The germline gives CDR1 MDHEN, CDR2 SYDVKM. The CDR3 runs to 18 residues. V lost 3 bases to trimming and J lost 1 base; unmatched junction nucleotides: 14.

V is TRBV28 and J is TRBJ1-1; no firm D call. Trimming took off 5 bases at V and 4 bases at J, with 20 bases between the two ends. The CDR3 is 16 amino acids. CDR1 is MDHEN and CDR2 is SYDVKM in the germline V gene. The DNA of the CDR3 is TGTGCCAGCAGTCTACATGCGGGGATATCGGTCACTGAAGCTTTCTTT. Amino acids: CASSLHAGISVTEAFF.

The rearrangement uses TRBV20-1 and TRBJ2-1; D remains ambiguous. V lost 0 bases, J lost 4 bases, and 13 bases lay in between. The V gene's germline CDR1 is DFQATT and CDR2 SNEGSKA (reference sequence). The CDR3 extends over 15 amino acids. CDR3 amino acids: CSARDLILGYNEQFF. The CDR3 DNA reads TGCAGTGCTAGAGATCTCATTCTGGGATACAATGAGCAGTTCTTC.

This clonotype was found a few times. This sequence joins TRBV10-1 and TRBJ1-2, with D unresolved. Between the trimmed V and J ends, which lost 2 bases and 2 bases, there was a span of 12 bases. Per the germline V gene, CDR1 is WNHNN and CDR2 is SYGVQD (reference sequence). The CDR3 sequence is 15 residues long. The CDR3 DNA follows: TGCGCCAGCAGTGAGAAAAGGAGTTTAAACTATGGCTACACCTTC. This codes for CASSEKRSLNYGYTF.

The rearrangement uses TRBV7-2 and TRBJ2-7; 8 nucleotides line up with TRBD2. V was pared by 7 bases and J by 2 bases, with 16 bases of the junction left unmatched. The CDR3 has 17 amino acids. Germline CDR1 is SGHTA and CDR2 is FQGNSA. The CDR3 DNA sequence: TGTGCCAGCACCTCCTTCCAGCTAGCGGGTAATACCTACGAGCAGTACTTC. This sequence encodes CASTSFQLAGNTYEQYF.

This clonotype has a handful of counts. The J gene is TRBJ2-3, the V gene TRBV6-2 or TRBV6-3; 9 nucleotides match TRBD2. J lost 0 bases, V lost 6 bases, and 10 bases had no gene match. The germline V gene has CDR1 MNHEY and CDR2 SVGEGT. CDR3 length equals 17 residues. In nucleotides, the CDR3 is TGTGCCAGCAGCTACCCGAGGAGCGGGAGGAGCACAGATACGCAGTATTTT. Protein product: CASSYPRSGRSTDTQYF.

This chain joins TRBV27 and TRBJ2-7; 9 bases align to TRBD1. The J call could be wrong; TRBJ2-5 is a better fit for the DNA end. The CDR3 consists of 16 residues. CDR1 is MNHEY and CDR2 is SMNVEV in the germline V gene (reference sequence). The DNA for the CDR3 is TGTGCCAGCAGTCTGTCGGGACAGGGAGTGTGGAAGACCCAGTACTTC. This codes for CASSLSGQGVWKTQYF.

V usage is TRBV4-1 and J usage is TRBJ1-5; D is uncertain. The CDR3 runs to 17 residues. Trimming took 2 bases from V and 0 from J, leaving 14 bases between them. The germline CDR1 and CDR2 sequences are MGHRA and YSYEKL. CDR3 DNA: TGCGCCAGCAGCCAACGGGTGGTAGGGATTAGCAATCAGCCCCAGCATTTT. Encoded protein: CASSQRVVGISNQPQHF.

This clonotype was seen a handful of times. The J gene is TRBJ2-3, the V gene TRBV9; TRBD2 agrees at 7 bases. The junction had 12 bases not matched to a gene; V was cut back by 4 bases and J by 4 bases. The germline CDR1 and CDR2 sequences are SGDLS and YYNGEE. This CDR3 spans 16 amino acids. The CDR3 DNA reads TGTGCCAGCAGCAACCCTTACCGGGGGGAGGCAGATACGCAGTATTTT. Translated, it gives CASSNPYRGEADTQYF.

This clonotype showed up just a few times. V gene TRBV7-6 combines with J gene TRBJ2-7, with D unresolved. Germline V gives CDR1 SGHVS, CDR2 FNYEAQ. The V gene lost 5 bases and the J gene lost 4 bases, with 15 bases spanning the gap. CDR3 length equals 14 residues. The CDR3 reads CASSQEPTLYEQYF. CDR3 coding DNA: TGTGCCAGCAGCCAAGAACCCACACTGTACGAGCAGTACTTC.

The CDR3 protein is CASSVDVGDTGELFF. In nucleotides, the CDR3 is TGTGCCAGCAGCGTAGACGTCGGGGACACCGGGGAGCTGTTTTTT. This sequence joins TRBV9 and TRBJ2-2; D might be TRBD2 (5 bases). The V and J ends lost 0 bases and 3 bases respectively, with 9 bases between them. Germline-derived CDR1 and CDR2 are SGDLS and YYNGEE. This CDR3 is 15 amino acids long.

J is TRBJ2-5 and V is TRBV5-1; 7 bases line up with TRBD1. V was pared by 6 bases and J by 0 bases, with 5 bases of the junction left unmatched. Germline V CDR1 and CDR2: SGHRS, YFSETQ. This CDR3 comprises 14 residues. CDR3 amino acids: CASTLGTDQETQYF. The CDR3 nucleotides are TGCGCCAGCACCCTCGGGACAGACCAAGAGACCCAGTACTTC.

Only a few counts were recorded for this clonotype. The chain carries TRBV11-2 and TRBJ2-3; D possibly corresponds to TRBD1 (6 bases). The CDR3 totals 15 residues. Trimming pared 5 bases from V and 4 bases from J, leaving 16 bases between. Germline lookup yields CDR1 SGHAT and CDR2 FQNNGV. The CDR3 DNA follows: TGTGCCAGCAGCCGACAACCGACAGGACCAGATACGCAGTATTTT. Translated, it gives CASSRQPTGPDTQYF. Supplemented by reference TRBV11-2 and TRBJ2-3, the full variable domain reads EAGVAQSPRYKIIEKRQSVAFWCNPISGHATLYWYQQILGQGPKLLIQFQNNGVVDDSQLPKDRFSAERLKGVDSTLKIQPAKLEDSAVYLCASSRQPTGPDTQYFGPGTRLTVL.

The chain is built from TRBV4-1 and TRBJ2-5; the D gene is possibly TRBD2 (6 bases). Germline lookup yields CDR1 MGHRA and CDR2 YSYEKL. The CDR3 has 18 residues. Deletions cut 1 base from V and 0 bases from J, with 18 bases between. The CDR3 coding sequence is TGCGCCAGCAGCCAAGGGCGGGAAGGAAGGGAGTACCAAGAGACCCAGTACTTC. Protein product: CASSQGREGREYQETQYF.

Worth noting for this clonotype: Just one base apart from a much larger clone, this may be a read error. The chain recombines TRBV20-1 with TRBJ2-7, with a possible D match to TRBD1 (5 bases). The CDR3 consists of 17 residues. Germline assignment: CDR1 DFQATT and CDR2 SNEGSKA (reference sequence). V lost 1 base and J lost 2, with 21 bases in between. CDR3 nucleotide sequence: TGCAGTGCTAGAGGACGAAATAACAGGACACTTCCCTACGAGCAGTACTTC. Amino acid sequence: CSARGRNNRTLPYEQYF.

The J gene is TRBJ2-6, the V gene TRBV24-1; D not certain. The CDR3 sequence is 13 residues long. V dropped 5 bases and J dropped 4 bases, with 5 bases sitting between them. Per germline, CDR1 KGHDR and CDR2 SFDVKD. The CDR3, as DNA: TGTGCCACCAGTGTCCCCGGGGCCAACGTCCTGACTTTC. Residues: CATSVPGANVLTF.

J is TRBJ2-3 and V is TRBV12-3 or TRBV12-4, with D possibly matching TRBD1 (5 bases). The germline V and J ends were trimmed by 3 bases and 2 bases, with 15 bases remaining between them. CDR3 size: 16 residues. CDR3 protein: CASSFRGRAHTDTQYF. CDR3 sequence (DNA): TGTGCCAGCAGTTTTCGTGGCAGGGCGCACACAGATACGCAGTATTTT.

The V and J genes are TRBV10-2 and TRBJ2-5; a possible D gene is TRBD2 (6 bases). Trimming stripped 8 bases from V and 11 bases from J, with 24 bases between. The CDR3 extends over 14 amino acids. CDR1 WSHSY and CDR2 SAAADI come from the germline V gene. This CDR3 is CASSGLAKIYAQYF. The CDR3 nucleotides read TGCGCCAGCTCGGGGCTAGCGAAAATCTACGCGCAGTACTTC.

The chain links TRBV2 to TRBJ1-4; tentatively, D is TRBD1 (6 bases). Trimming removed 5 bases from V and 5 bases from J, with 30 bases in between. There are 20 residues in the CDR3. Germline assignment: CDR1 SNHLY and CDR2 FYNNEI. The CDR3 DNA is TGTGCCAGCAGTAACCGGGACACAGCTCGAACGGTCGGGTCAAATGAAAAACTGTTTTTT. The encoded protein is CASSNRDTARTVGSNEKLFF.

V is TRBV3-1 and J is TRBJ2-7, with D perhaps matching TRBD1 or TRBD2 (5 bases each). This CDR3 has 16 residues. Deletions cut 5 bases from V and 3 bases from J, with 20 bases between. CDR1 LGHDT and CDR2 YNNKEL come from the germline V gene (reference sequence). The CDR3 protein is CASSNLRRGPNYEQYF. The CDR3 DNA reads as TGTGCCAGCAGCAACCTTCGACGGGGACCTAACTACGAGCAGTACTTC.

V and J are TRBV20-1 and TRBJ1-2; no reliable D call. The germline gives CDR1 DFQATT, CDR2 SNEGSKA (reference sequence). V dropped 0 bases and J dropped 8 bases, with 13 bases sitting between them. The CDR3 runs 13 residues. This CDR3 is CSARDFTALGYTF. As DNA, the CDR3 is TGCAGTGCTAGAGATTTTACAGCTCTCGGCTACACCTTC.

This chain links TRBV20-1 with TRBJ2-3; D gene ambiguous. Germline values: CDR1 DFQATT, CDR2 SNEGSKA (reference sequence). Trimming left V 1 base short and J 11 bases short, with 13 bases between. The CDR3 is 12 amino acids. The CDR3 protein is CSARVWSLQQYF. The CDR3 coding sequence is TGCAGTGCTAGAGTTTGGAGTCTCCAGCAGTATTTT.